The 13 T cell receptor beta chains presented below share a single source sample, sequenced in a study of siplizumab effects on memory and regulatory T cells. Measured with immunoSEQ multiplex PCR; TCRdb has only the in-frame clones, and not every one. Among about 110,000 clones listed, roughly 92% were seen once. The sequenced sample was CD4+ T cells sorted from blood. The receptor set was obtained from a human donor in good health.

The V call is TRBV6-5, the J call TRBJ2-7, with 11 bases matching TRBD2. The CDR3 consists of 16 residues. Germline trimming cut 0 bases from V and 3 bases from J; bases unmatched to any gene: 4. CDR1 and CDR2 from the germline V gene are MNHEY and SVGAGI. The CDR3 region is CASSYSPLAGVYEQYF. The CDR3 DNA sequence: TGTGCCAGCAGTTACTCGCCACTAGCGGGAGTCTACGAGCAGTACTTC.

The J gene is TRBJ2-1, the V gene TRBV21-1; the D call of TRBD1 is as the table states it, not checked on the DNA. TRBV21-1 is a recognized pseudogene. This CDR3 contains 15 residues. CDR3 DNA sequence: TGTGCCAGCATCTTCCGGGACAGTTGCTTGGATGAGCAGTTCTTC. Translation gives CASIFRDSCLDEQFF.

The chain links TRBV5-6 to TRBJ2-5; 7 nucleotides match TRBD2. Germline V CDR1 and CDR2: SGHDT, YYEEEE. Losses at the gene ends were 2 bases for V and 5 bases for J; bases not matched to a gene: 12. The CDR3 extends over 16 amino acids. The CDR3 region has the DNA TGTGCCAGCAGCTTCCCCGGGACTACGTCGAGGGAGACCCAGTACTTC. This encodes CASSFPGTTSRETQYF.

The chain couples TRBV5-4 to TRBJ1-1; 11 bases are a match to TRBD1. V dropped 4 bases and J dropped 4; count of bases not matched to a gene: 6. Germline CDR1 reads SGHNT; CDR2 reads YYREEE (reference sequence). The CDR3 extends over 15 amino acids. This CDR3 is CASSAGTGGGTEAFF. CDR3 bases: TGTGCCAGCAGCGCCGGGACAGGGGGGGGCACTGAAGCTTTCTTT.

The chain recombines TRBV5-1 with TRBJ2-5; no clear D. The DNA end lines up better with TRBJ2-7; the J call may be wrong. The CDR3 length is 11 residues. The germline gives CDR1 SGHRS, CDR2 YFSETQ. The CDR3, as DNA: TGCGCCAGCACCGATAAAAACGAGCAGTACTTC. This translates into CASTDKNEQYF.

The chain combines TRBV28 with TRBJ1-5; TRBD1 might be the D (5 bases). Germline values: CDR1 MDHEN, CDR2 SYDVKM. Trimming took off 7 bases at V and 11 bases at J, with 15 bases between the two ends. This CDR3 is 12 amino acids long. CDR3 protein: CASTPRRGAQHF. The CDR3 DNA reads as TGTGCCAGCACCCCCCGTCGGGGGGCCCAGCATTTT.

The CDR3 region is CASSPRGGLAEPNNEQFF. DNA for the CDR3: TGTGCCAGCTCACCACGGGGCGGACTAGCGGAGCCTAACAATGAGCAGTTCTTC. The gene calls are TRBV18 and TRBJ2-1; TRBD2 aligns across 10 bases. The CDR3 is made up of 18 amino acids. Germline CDR1 KGHSH, CDR2 LQKENI. The V and J ends lost 1 base and 5 bases, in that order; junction bases with no gene match: 11.

The chain combines TRBV7-6 with TRBJ2-7; TRBD1 might be the D (6 bases). This CDR3 is 15 amino acids long. V was cut by 1 base and J by 4 bases, with 14 bases left in between. Germline assignment: CDR1 SGHVS and CDR2 FNYEAQ. DNA for the CDR3: TGTGCCAGCAGCTTAGATATACAGGGAATTTACGAGCAGTACTTC. As protein: CASSLDIQGIYEQYF. Using reference TRBV7-6 and TRBJ2-7 for the parts outside the CDR3, the full variable domain is GAGVSQSPRYKVTKRGQDVALRCDPISGHVSLYWYRQALGQGPEFLTYFNYEAQQDKSGLPNDRFSAERPEGSISTLTIQRTEQRDSAMYRCASSLDIQGIYEQYFGPGTRLTVT.

This clone was counted only a few times. The chain uses TRBV6-5 and TRBJ1-2; perhaps TRBD1 as D (5 bases). The length of the CDR3 is 14 residues. In germline, CDR1 is MNHEY, CDR2 SVGAGI. Trimming took 5 bases from V and 3 from J, leaving 13 bases between them. CDR3 sequence: CASSAAGTDYGYTF. Written as DNA, the CDR3 is TGTGCCAGCAGTGCGGCCGGGACCGACTATGGCTACACCTTC.

This chain uses TRBV5-4 with TRBJ1-1; D is undetermined. CDR1 and CDR2 from the germline V gene are SGHNT and YYREEE (reference sequence). V lost 3 bases and J 3 bases, leaving 15 bases between the germline ends. This CDR3 contains 15 residues. Here the CDR3 reads CASSSPTTSDTEAFF. DNA of the CDR3: TGTGCCAGCAGCTCACCTACCACCTCAGACACTGAAGCTTTCTTT.

J is TRBJ1-2 and V is TRBV6-5, with 8 bases aligning to TRBD1. The CDR3 extends over 15 amino acids. Germline-derived CDR1 and CDR2 are MNHEY and SVGAGI. V dropped 5 bases and J dropped 3; count of bases not matched to a gene: 8. CDR3 loop: CASSQSRTGHYGYTF. In nucleotides, the CDR3 is TGTGCCAGCAGTCAATCACGGACAGGGCACTATGGCTACACCTTC.

The chain joins TRBV6-6 to TRBJ1-1, with 7 bases lining up with TRBD1. The CDR3 spans 16 residues. J gave up 5 bases and V 0 bases, and 9 bases lay outside the gene matches. Germline lookup yields CDR1 MNHNY and CDR2 SVGAGI (reference sequence). CDR3 bases: TGTGCCAGCAGTTACTCCCGGGACAGCCCGGGGACTGAAGCTTTCTTT. Protein product: CASSYSRDSPGTEAFF.

V usage is TRBV6-1 and J usage is TRBJ1-2; a possible D gene is TRBD1 (5 bases). Germline V lookup: CDR1 MNHNS, CDR2 SASEGT. The CDR3 totals 11 residues. V lost 5 bases and J lost 7, with 8 bases in between. In DNA, the CDR3 is TGTGCCAGCAGTTACGGGGCTGGCTACACCTTC. Protein sequence: CASSYGAGYTF.